This passage covers 32 T cell receptor beta chains from one sample sequenced in a study of naive and memory T cell subsets. Both TRBC1 and TRBC2 were covered by a beta constant-region primer of two equimolar oligonucleotides. Four rounds of PCR amplified the ligated cDNA using nested alpha and beta constant-region primers plus SP2. Each CDR3 protein is one row after TCRdb ran MiXCR on the UMI-ligation and nested PCR reads. The repertoire includes 130,000 or so distinct CDR3 sequences, 36% of them detected once, and approximately 0.9% sits in the top ten. The sequenced material came from central memory CD4+ T cells from blood. The receptor source for this set is a human donor in good health.

V is TRBV6-6 and J is TRBJ2-1, with no clear D. The CDR3 is 13 amino acids. Germline lookup yields CDR1 MNHNY and CDR2 SVGAGI (reference sequence). V was cut by 5 bases and J by 4 bases, with 9 bases left in between. CDR3 loop: CASSRTDYNEQFF. The DNA of the CDR3 is TGTGCCAGCAGTAGGACGGATTACAATGAGCAGTTCTTC.

The chain uses TRBV28 and TRBJ2-7, with D hard to call. Looked up from germline, CDR1 is MDHEN and CDR2 is SYDVKM. This CDR3 is built from 12 residues. V dropped 2 bases and J dropped 3 bases, with 5 bases sitting between them. In nucleotides, the CDR3 is TGTGCCAGCAGTTTAGTCCGCTACGAGCAGTACTTC. It is translated as CASSLVRYEQYF.

This clonotype was found a few times. V gene TRBV6-5 combines with J gene TRBJ1-5; D is undetermined. Trimming cost V 7 bases and J 0 bases, with 13 bases left between them. There are 15 residues in the CDR3. The germline CDR1 and CDR2 sequences are MNHEY and SVGAGI. CDR3 coding DNA: TGTGCCAGCAAATCTGTAGCAGATAGCAATCAGCCCCAGCATTTT. Translation gives CASKSVADSNQPQHF.

Only a few counts were recorded for this clonotype. This chain joins TRBV29-1 and TRBJ1-3; D remains ambiguous. V gave up 5 bases and J gave up 0 bases, with 2 bases separating them. The CDR3 runs 11 residues. Looked up from germline, CDR1 is SQVTM and CDR2 is ANQGSEA. CDR3 in DNA: TGCAGCGTTAGCTCTGGAAACACCATATATTTT. Its protein is CSVSSGNTIYF.

This clonotype has a handful of counts. The J gene is TRBJ2-1, the V gene TRBV19, with unresolved D. This CDR3 spans 12 amino acids. Germline V gene sequence: CDR1 LNHDA, CDR2 SQIVND (reference sequence). Trimming left V 8 bases short and J 7 bases short, with 12 bases between. For the CDR3, the DNA is TGTGCCAGTCGCGACTCGATAAATGAGCAGTTCTTC. Translated: CASRDSINEQFF.

This clonotype was counted a few times. The V call is TRBV7-2, the J call TRBJ2-7; D remains ambiguous. The germline CDR1 and CDR2 sequences are SGHTA and FQGNSA. V dropped 2 bases and J dropped 6 bases, with 5 bases sitting between them. The CDR3 is made up of 11 amino acids. CDR3 nucleotides: TGTGCCAGCAGCTTATTCTCCGAGCAGTACTTC. Protein product: CASSLFSEQYF. Full variable domain (missing parts from reference TRBV7-2 and TRBJ2-7): GAGVSQSPSNKVTEKGKDVELRCDPISGHTALYWYRQSLGQGLEFLIYFQGNSAPDKSGLPSDRFSAERTGGSVSTLTIQRTQQEDSAVYLCASSLFSEQYFGPGTRLTVT.

The table lists this clonotype with a few counts. The chain links TRBV10-3 to TRBJ2-7; 7 bases fit TRBD2. The CDR3 contains 14 residues. The germline CDR1 and CDR2 sequences are ENHRY and SYGVKD. J lost 0 bases, V lost 4 bases, and 3 bases had no gene match. As DNA, the CDR3 is TGTGCCATCAGTGCCGGCGGGAGCTCCTACGAGCAGTACTTC. Translated, it gives CAISAGGSSYEQYF.

The chain links TRBV6-1 to TRBJ2-7, with TRBD1 matching over 11 bases. The CDR3 runs 14 residues. The J segment lost 4 bases and the V segment lost 6 bases, leaving 5 bases of the junction unmatched. Germline CDR1 reads MNHNS; CDR2 reads SASEGT. CDR3 bases: TGTGCCAGCAGGAGGGACAGGGGGAAGTACGAGCAGTACTTC. This translates into CASRRDRGKYEQYF.

This clonotype was seen a handful of times. The chain links TRBV29-1 to TRBJ2-4; possible D gene TRBD1, 5 bases. Germline CDR1 SQVTM, CDR2 ANQGSEA. Trimming left V 2 bases short and J 0 bases short, with 14 bases between. The CDR3 loop spans 16 amino acids. CDR3 region: CSVEIPGSLAKNIQYF. For the CDR3, the DNA is TGCAGCGTTGAAATTCCAGGGTCTCTAGCCAAAAACATTCAGTACTTC.

This clonotype has only a few counts. The chain is built from TRBV7-8 and TRBJ1-1; unclear D gene. This CDR3 is built from 15 residues. From germline, CDR1 is SGHVS and CDR2 FQNEAQ. With 1 base removed from V and 0 bases from J, the gap between germline ends came to 9 bases. In DNA form, the CDR3 reads TGTGCCAGCAGCTTAGGAGGACCCATGAACACTGAAGCTTTCTTT. Encoded protein: CASSLGGPMNTEAFF.

The rearrangement joins TRBV12-3 or TRBV12-4 to TRBJ2-1; D remains ambiguous. V was cut by 6 bases and J by 3 bases, with 15 bases left in between. CDR3 size: 15 residues. CDR3 bases: TGTGCCAGCAGGGGTCCCCCGACCCGCTACAATGAGCAGTTCTTC. It codes for CASRGPPTRYNEQFF.

In this sample, this clonotype turned up many times. This chain uses TRBV5-4 with TRBJ2-3; tentatively, D is TRBD1 or TRBD2 (5 bases each). Trimming removed 3 bases at V and 2 bases at J, with 16 bases between. This CDR3 is 16 amino acids long. Per germline, CDR1 SGHNT and CDR2 YYREEE (reference sequence). The CDR3 protein is CASSSGPPRATDTQYF. In nucleotides, the CDR3 is TGTGCCAGCAGCTCGGGACCTCCTAGGGCCACAGATACGCAGTATTTT. The whole variable domain, remainder taken from reference TRBV5-4 and TRBJ2-3, is ETGVTQSPTHLIKTRGQQVTLRCSSQSGHNTVSWYQQALGQGPQFIFQYYREEENGRGNFPPRFSGLQFPNYSSELNVNALELDDSALYLCASSSGPPRATDTQYFGPGTRLTVL.

The chain recombines TRBV6-6 with TRBJ1-1; D unresolved. The CDR3 is 14 residues long. V gave up 6 bases and J gave up 0 bases, with 11 bases separating them. The germline gives CDR1 MNHNY, CDR2 SVGAGI (reference sequence). CDR3 loop: CASRPRAMNTEAFF. DNA for the CDR3: TGTGCCAGCAGGCCCCGGGCTATGAACACTGAAGCTTTCTTT.

V is TRBV20-1 and J is TRBJ1-5; unclear D gene. V gave up 5 bases and J gave up 5 bases, with 13 bases separating them. The germline V gene encodes CDR1 DFQATT and CDR2 SNEGSKA (reference sequence). The CDR3 is made up of 13 amino acids. The CDR3, as DNA: TGCAGTGCTGACGACGGAACCGATCAGCCCCAGCATTTT. Translated, it gives CSADDGTDQPQHF.

The chain links TRBV20-1 to TRBJ2-3; perhaps TRBD2 as D (6 bases). The V end lost 3 bases, the J end lost 2 bases, and 15 bases lay between the germline ends. The germline CDR1 and CDR2 sequences are DFQATT and SNEGSKA (reference sequence). This CDR3 contains 15 residues. This chain's CDR3 is CSASSRRGNTDTQYF. In DNA, the CDR3 is TGCAGTGCTAGCTCCCGGAGGGGCAACACAGATACGCAGTATTTT.

This clonotype was observed a handful of times. An end of the junction does not agree with germline; a read error may underlie this. This sequence joins TRBV28 and TRBJ2-1; no clear D gene. This CDR3 has 11 amino acids. Germline CDR1 MDHEN, CDR2 SYDVKM. Here the CDR3 reads CASSQGLGLVF. The CDR3 nucleotides are TGTGCCAGCAGCCAAGGGCTCGGGTTGGTGTTC.

This clonotype was counted between two and nine times. V is TRBV6-1 and J is TRBJ1-5; D not certain. Germline loops: CDR1 MNHNS, CDR2 SASEGT. The CDR3 is 14 amino acids. Trimming pared 4 bases from V and 2 bases from J, leaving 9 bases between. The CDR3 loop is CASSAWTGNQPQHF. The CDR3, as DNA: TGTGCCAGCAGTGCCTGGACGGGCAATCAGCCCCAGCATTTT.

The chain joins TRBV29-1 to TRBJ1-2; TRBD1 matches at 8 bases. This CDR3 spans 13 amino acids. Germline loops: CDR1 SQVTM, CDR2 ANQGSEA. J was trimmed by 8 bases and V by 6 bases; bases with no gene match: 11. CDR3 bases: TGCAGCGTGCGTGACAGGGGTTCGTTGGGCTACACCTTC. Its protein product is CSVRDRGSLGYTF.

This chain joins TRBV28 and TRBJ2-1; D is unclear. The germline V gene has CDR1 MDHEN and CDR2 SYDVKM. The CDR3 runs 12 residues. Trimming cost V 5 bases and J 12 bases, with 14 bases left between them. The CDR3 protein is CASSRTVAAQFF. The DNA of the CDR3 is TGTGCCAGCAGTCGGACGGTCGCGGCGCAGTTCTTC.

The chain carries TRBV27 and TRBJ2-7, with 9 bases aligning to TRBD1. The length of the CDR3 is 15 residues. Germline V gene lookup returns CDR1 MNHEY and CDR2 SMNVEV (reference sequence). The trim removed 2 bases at V and 2 bases at J, leaving 4 bases unmatched. DNA for the CDR3: TGTGCCAGCAGTTTAGCCAGGACAGGGGCCTACGAGCAGTACTTC. This sequence encodes CASSLARTGAYEQYF.

A few counts support this clonotype. The genes are TRBV20-1 and TRBJ2-3, with 8 bases aligning to TRBD1. Germline V CDR1 and CDR2: DFQATT, SNEGSKA (reference sequence). The V segment lost 3 bases and the J segment 4 bases; nucleotides outside the gene matches: 9. The CDR3 sequence is 15 residues long. CDR3 loop: CSASSGQGFPDTQYF. CDR3 nucleotide sequence: TGCAGTGCTAGTTCCGGACAGGGTTTTCCAGATACGCAGTATTTT.

This clonotype was seen once. DNA for the CDR3: TGTGCCAGCAGCCAAGATCGAAGCCGAGGTCGCGAAGCTTTCTTT. It codes for CASSQDRSRGREAFF. The chain couples TRBV14 to TRBJ1-1; D uncertain. CDR3 length: 15 amino acids. V was cut by 0 bases and J by 8 bases, with 16 bases left in between. Germline CDR1 and CDR2: SGHDN and FVKESK.

The sample holds a few counts of this clonotype. The chain uses TRBV24-1 and TRBJ2-3, with 9 bases fitting TRBD1. The CDR3 is made up of 16 amino acids. V lost 8 bases and J lost 3; bases outside the gene matches: 11. The germline V gene encodes CDR1 KGHDR and CDR2 SFDVKD. The CDR3 is CATKLFHGQGTDTQYF. As DNA, the CDR3 is TGTGCCACCAAGCTCTTCCACGGACAGGGGACAGATACGCAGTATTTT.

This clonotype was observed a handful of times. The V gene is TRBV28, the J gene TRBJ1-6, with D tentatively TRBD1 (5 bases). The CDR3 length is 12 residues. V lost 6 bases and J lost 9, with 9 bases in between. Germline loops: CDR1 MDHEN, CDR2 SYDVKM. This CDR3 reads CASSQGSSPLHF. DNA of the CDR3: TGTGCCAGCAGCCAGGGAAGTTCACCCCTCCACTTT.

This clonotype turned up a few times. This sequence joins TRBV30 and TRBJ1-2; 10 positions agree with TRBD1. V was pared by 4 bases and J by 4 bases, with 12 bases of the junction left unmatched. The CDR3 is 16 amino acids. Germline V gene sequence: CDR1 GTSNPN, CDR2 SVGIG (reference sequence). The DNA of the CDR3 is TGTGCCTGGACCCCGGGACAGGGGCGCCTAGGCTATGGCTACACCTTC. Amino acid sequence: CAWTPGQGRLGYGYTF.

V usage is TRBV4-1 and J usage is TRBJ1-1; TRBD1 aligns across 9 bases. V lost 4 bases and J lost 3; bases outside the gene matches: 9. Germline V gene data show CDR1 as MGHRA and CDR2 as YSYEKL. This CDR3 spans 16 amino acids. CDR3 in amino acids: CASSRGGGTGHTEAFF. As DNA, the CDR3 is TGCGCCAGCAGCCGGGGCGGGGGGACAGGGCACACTGAAGCTTTCTTT.

The gene calls are TRBV28 and TRBJ2-1; D unresolved. The CDR3 is made up of 17 amino acids. Looked up from germline, CDR1 is MDHEN and CDR2 is SYDVKM. The V end lost 6 bases, the J end lost 5 bases, and 23 bases lay between the germline ends. The CDR3 region is CASSPRAYGRKNNEQFF. The CDR3 DNA reads TGTGCCAGCAGCCCTCGGGCATACGGACGAAAAAACAATGAGCAGTTCTTC.

This chain uses TRBV5-1 with TRBJ1-1; TRBD1 matches 7 bases. Germline V gene lookup returns CDR1 SGHRS and CDR2 YFSETQ. This CDR3 is built from 14 residues. V lost 6 bases to trimming and J lost 5 bases; unmatched junction nucleotides: 10. In nucleotides, the CDR3 is TGCGCCAGCACCCGGACAGGCGGTCAGACTGAAGCTTTCTTT. This codes for CASTRTGGQTEAFF.

This clonotype was seen many times. The chain is built from TRBV7-2 and TRBJ2-7, with 7 bases that match TRBD1. The CDR3 is 15 residues long. Germline CDR1 and CDR2: SGHTA and FQGNSA. Trimming removed 4 bases from V and 3 bases from J; junction bases left unmatched: 9. The CDR3 reads CASSSINRGRYEQYF. DNA for the CDR3: TGTGCCAGCAGCTCTATTAACAGGGGACGCTACGAGCAGTACTTC. Together with reference TRBV7-2 and TRBJ2-7, the CDR3 gives the full variable domain: GAGVSQSPSNKVTEKGKDVELRCDPISGHTALYWYRQSLGQGLEFLIYFQGNSAPDKSGLPSDRFSAERTGGSVSTLTIQRTQQEDSAVYLCASSSINRGRYEQYFGPGTRLTVT.

This clonotype was seen many times. The gene calls are TRBV27 and TRBJ2-2, with D maybe TRBD1 (5 bases). Germline V gene data show CDR1 as MNHEY and CDR2 as SMNVEV (reference sequence). CDR3 length equals 15 residues. Trimming shortened V by 5 bases and J by 7 bases, and 17 bases separated the two germline ends. The CDR3: CASSIMGQVGGELFF. The CDR3 DNA reads TGTGCCAGCAGTATCATGGGGCAGGTCGGCGGGGAGCTGTTTTTT.

This clonotype appeared many times. This chain joins TRBV7-9 and TRBJ1-2, with D possibly being TRBD1 (6 bases). Trimming removed 3 bases from V and 8 bases from J, with 10 bases in between. The CDR3 consists of 12 residues. CDR1 is SEHNR and CDR2 is FQNEAQ in the germline V gene (reference sequence). CDR3 nucleotide sequence: TGTGCCAGCAGCTTTAACAGGGACGGCTACACCTTC. It codes for CASSFNRDGYTF.

The sample holds a few counts of this clonotype. V and J are TRBV20-1 and TRBJ1-5; D is possibly TRBD1 (5 bases). Germline lookup yields CDR1 DFQATT and CDR2 SNEGSKA (reference sequence). Trimming removed 3 bases at V and 7 bases at J, with 25 bases between. CDR3 length: 17 amino acids. CDR3 sequence reads: CSARRGSNAGSNQPQHF. The CDR3 DNA reads as TGCAGTGCTAGGAGGGGAAGCAATGCGGGAAGTAACCAGCCCCAGCATTTT.